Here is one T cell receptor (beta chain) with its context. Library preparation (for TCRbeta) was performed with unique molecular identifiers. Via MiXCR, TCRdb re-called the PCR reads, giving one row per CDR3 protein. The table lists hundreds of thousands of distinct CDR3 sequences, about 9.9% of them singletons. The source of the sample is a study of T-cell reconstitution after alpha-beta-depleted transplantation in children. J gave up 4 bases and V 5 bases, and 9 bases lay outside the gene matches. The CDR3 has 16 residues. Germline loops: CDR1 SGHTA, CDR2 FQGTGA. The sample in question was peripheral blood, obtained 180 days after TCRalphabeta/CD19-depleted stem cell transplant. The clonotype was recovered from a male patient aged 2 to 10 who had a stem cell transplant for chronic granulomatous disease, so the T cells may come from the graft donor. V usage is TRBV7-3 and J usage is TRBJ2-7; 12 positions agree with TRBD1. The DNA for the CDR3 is TGTGCCAGCAGCCAGACCGGGACAGGGGGCGCATACGAGCAGTACTTC. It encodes CASSQTGTGGAYEQYF.